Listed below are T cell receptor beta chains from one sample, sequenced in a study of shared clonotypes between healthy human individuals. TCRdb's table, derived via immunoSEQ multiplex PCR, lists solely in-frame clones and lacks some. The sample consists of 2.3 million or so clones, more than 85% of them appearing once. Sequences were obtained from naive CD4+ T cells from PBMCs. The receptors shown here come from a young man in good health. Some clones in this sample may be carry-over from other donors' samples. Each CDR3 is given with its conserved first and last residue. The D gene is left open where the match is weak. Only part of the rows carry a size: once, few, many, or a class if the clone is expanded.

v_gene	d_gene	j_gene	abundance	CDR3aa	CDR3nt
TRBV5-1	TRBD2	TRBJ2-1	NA	CASSLVTSGNNEQFF	TGCGCCAGCAGCTTGGTGACTAGCGGTAACAATGAGCAGTTCTTC
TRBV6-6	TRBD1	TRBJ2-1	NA	CASSLAGTGIGNEQFF	TGTGCCAGCAGTCTCGCCGGGACAGGGATAGGCAATGAGCAGTTCTTC
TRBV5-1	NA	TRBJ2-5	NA	CASSLVDETQYF	TGCGCCAGCAGCCTGGTAGATGAGACCCAGTACTTC
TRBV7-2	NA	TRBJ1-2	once	CASSSFRARYTF	TGTGCCAGCAGCTCTTTCCGGGCCCGCTACACCTTC
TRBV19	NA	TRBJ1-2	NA	CASSIKQNYGYTF	TGTGCCAGTAGTATAAAACAAAACTATGGCTACACCTTC
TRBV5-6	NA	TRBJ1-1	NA	CASSSKGWETEAFF	TGTGCCAGCAGCTCGAAAGGGTGGGAGACTGAAGCTTTCTTT
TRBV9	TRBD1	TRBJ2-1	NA	CASSVAGQGAVEQFF	TGTGCCAGCAGCGTGGCGGGACAGGGGGCTGTTGAGCAGTTCTTC
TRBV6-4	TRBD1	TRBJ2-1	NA	CASRGDSSSYNEQFF	TGTGCCAGCAGGGGGGACAGTTCCTCCTACAATGAGCAGTTCTTC
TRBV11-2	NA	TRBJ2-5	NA	CASSPGGYETQYF	TGTGCCAGCAGCCCAGGGGGGTATGAGACCCAGTACTTC
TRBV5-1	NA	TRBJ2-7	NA	CASSLMGPSAEYEQYF	TGCGCCAGCAGCTTGATGGGACCCTCCGCTGAGTACGAGCAGTACTTC
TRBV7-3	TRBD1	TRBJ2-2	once	CASSRTGFTGELFF	TGTGCCAGCAGCCGGACAGGGTTCACCGGGGAGCTGTTTTTT
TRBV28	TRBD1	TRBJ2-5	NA	CASSTRQGRQTQYF	TGTGCCAGCAGTACCCGACAGGGCCGGCAGACCCAGTACTTC
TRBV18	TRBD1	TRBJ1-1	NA	CASSPTGVMNTEAFF	TGTGCCAGCTCACCAACAGGGGTAATGAACACTGAAGCTTTCTTT
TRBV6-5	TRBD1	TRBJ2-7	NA	CASSRDREYEQYF	TGTGCCAGCAGCCGGGACAGGGAATACGAGCAGTACTTC
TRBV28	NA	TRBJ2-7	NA	CASSLKSPYEQYF	TGTGCCAGCAGTTTAAAGAGCCCCTACGAGCAGTACTTC
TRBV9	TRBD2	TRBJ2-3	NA	CASSVLAGVGTDTQYF	TGTGCCAGCAGCGTACTAGCGGGAGTAGGCACAGATACGCAGTATTTT
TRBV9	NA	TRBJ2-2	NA	CASSVGVGQGPGELFF	TGTGCCAGCAGCGTAGGGGTGGGCCAGGGTCCCGGGGAGCTGTTTTTT
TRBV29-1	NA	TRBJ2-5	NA	CSVRTVQETQYF	TGCAGCGTTCGGACAGTTCAAGAGACCCAGTACTTC
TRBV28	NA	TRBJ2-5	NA	CASSTVGGRETQYF	TGTGCCAGCAGTACGGTGGGGGGCAGGGAGACCCAGTACTTC
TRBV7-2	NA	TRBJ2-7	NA	CASSLYGVWGGDF	TGTGCCAGCAGCTTATATGGTGTCTGGGGTGGCGACTTC
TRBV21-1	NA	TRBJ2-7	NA	CASSHTTGRLSYEQYF	TGTGCCAGCAGCCATACGACTGGGAGGCTCTCCTACGAGCAGTACTTC
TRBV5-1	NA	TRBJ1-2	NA	CASSSIGGARGYTF	TGCGCCAGCAGCTCCATTGGGGGGGCGCGTGGCTACACCTTC
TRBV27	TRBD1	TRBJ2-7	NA	CASSLASGTGTSYEQYF	TGTGCCAGCAGTTTAGCATCCGGGACAGGGACCTCCTACGAGCAGTACTTC
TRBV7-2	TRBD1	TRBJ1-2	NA	CASSLRGQILYGYTF	TGTGCCAGCAGCTTGAGGGGACAGATCCTCTATGGCTACACCTTC
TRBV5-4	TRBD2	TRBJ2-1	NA	CASSLRTSGGSYNEQFF	TGTGCCAGCAGCTTGCGAACTAGCGGGGGCTCCTACAATGAGCAGTTCTTC
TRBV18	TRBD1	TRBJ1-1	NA	CASSPIGQVFTEAFF	TGTGCCAGCTCACCAATCGGACAGGTTTTCACTGAAGCTTTCTTT
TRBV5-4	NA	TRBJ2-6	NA	CASSWGYSGANVLTF	TGTGCCAGCAGCTGGGGGTACTCTGGGGCCAACGTCCTGACTTTC
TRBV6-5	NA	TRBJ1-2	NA	CASSYLIGSRMGGYTF	TGTGCCAGCAGTTACTTAATAGGCTCCCGGATGGGGGGCTACACCTTC
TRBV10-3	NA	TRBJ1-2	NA	CATTLERNYGYTF	TGTGCCACCACCCTGGAGAGGAACTATGGCTACACCTTC
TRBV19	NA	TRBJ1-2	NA	CASSILSGDGYTF	TGTGCCAGTAGTATACTGTCCGGGGATGGCTACACCTTC
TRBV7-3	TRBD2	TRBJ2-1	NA	CASSSTGASGDYNEQFF	TGTGCCAGCAGCTCAACCGGGGCTAGCGGGGACTACAATGAGCAGTTCTTC
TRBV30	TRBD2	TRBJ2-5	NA	CAWSDDSTTSGSRETQYF	TGTGCCTGGAGCGACGACTCCACTACTAGCGGGAGCCGAGAGACCCAGTACTTC
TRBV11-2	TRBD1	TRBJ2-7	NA	CASNQRDRVNEQYF	TGTGCCAGCAACCAGCGGGACAGGGTGAACGAGCAGTACTTC
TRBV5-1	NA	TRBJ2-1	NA	CASSQLQGSSYNEQFF	TGCGCCAGCAGCCAACTCCAGGGGAGCTCCTACAATGAGCAGTTCTTC
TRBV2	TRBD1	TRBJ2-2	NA	CASSGDRATHTGELFF	TGTGCCAGCAGTGGGGACAGGGCCACTCACACCGGGGAGCTGTTTTTT
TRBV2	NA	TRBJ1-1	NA	CASSSFTGNTEAFF	TGTGCCAGCAGTTCATTTACAGGGAACACTGAAGCTTTCTTT
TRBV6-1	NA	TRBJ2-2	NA	CASSGGSKTGELFF	TGTGCCAGCAGTGGGGGATCGAAAACCGGGGAGCTGTTTTTT
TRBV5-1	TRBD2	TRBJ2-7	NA	CASTGTSGSTYEQYF	TGCGCCAGCACCGGGACTAGCGGGAGTACCTACGAGCAGTACTTC
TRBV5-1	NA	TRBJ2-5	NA	CASSLVPDQETQYF	TGCGCCAGCAGCTTGGTGCCAGACCAAGAGACCCAGTACTTC
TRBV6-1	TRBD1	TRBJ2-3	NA	CASTRDRGTDTQYF	TGTGCCAGCACCCGGGACAGGGGCACAGATACGCAGTATTTT
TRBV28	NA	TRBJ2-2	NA	CASSFAGRTGELFF	TGTGCCAGCAGTTTTGCGGGGAGGACCGGGGAGCTGTTTTTT
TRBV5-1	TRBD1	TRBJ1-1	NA	CASSSRQGMNTEAFF	TGCGCCAGCAGCTCGCGACAGGGTATGAACACTGAAGCTTTCTTT
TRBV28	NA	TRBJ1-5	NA	CASSLFRQPQHF	TGTGCCAGCAGTTTATTCAGACAGCCCCAGCATTTT
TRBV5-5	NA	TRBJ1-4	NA	CASSLASTNPGEKLFF	TGTGCCAGCAGCTTGGCCTCGACCAACCCGGGCGAAAAACTGTTTTTT
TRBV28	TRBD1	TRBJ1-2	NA	CASSLPGQAIYGYTF	TGTGCCAGCAGTTTACCGGGACAGGCGATCTATGGCTACACCTTC
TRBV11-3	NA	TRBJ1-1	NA	CASSFGENTEAFF	TGTGCCAGCAGCTTCGGAGAGAACACTGAAGCTTTCTTT
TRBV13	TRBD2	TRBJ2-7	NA	CASATSGPYEQYF	TGTGCCAGCGCCACTAGCGGACCTTACGAGCAGTACTTC
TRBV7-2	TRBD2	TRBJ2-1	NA	CASGYSGRGHNEQFF	TGTGCCAGCGGTTACTCCGGGAGGGGTCACAATGAGCAGTTCTTC
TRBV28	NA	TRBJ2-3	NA	CASSLQGEEQYF	TGTGCCAGCAGTTTACAGGGCGAGGAGCAGTATTTT
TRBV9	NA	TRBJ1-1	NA	CASTKSGANTEAFF	TGTGCCAGCACTAAGAGTGGGGCGAACACTGAAGCTTTCTTT
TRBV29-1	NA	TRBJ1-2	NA	CSAGRNYGYTF	TGCAGCGCAGGACGGAACTATGGCTACACCTTC
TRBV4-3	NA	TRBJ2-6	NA	CASSLGHGSGANVLTF	TGCGCCAGCAGCCTGGGCCATGGCTCTGGGGCCAACGTCCTGACTTTC